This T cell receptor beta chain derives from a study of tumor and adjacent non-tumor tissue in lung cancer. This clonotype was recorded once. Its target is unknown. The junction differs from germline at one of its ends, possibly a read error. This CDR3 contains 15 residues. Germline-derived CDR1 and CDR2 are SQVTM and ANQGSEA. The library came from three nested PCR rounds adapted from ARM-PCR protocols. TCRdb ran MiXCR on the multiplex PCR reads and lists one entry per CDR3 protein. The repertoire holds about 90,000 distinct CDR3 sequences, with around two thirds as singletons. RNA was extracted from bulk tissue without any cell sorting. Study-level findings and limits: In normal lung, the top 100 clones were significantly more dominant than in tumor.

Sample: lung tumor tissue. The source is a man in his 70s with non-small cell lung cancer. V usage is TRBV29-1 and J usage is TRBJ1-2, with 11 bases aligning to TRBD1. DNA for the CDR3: TGTAGCGTTAACCTGGACAGGGGGCGCGGCTATGACTACACCTTC. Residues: CSVNLDRGRGYDYTF.